This TCR beta chain is drawn from a study of cytomegalovirus exposure and HLA in healthy donors. General study points: Investigators reported 150 to 200 TCR beta chains as tied to cytomegalovirus.

CDR3 length: 15 residues. Trimming cost V 5 bases and J 7 bases, with 20 bases left between them. Germline V gene sequence: CDR1 SGHTA, CDR2 FQGTGA. To note about this clone: Antigen unknown.

Use of 60 Vbeta and 13 Jbeta primers characterized the PCR. Measured with immunoSEQ multiplex PCR; TCRdb has only the in-frame clones, and not every one. The repertoire holds around 100,000 clones, with about 76% as singletons. The J gene is TRBJ1-1, the V gene TRBV7-3, with D possibly TRBD1 on 6 matching bases. This TCR was recovered from a young man in good health and CMV-seropositive. The sample was PBMCs. In DNA form, the CDR3 reads TGTGCCAGCAGCCGAACAGGGTTAGGTCCCCATGAAGCTTTCTTT. This encodes CASSRTGLGPHEAFF.